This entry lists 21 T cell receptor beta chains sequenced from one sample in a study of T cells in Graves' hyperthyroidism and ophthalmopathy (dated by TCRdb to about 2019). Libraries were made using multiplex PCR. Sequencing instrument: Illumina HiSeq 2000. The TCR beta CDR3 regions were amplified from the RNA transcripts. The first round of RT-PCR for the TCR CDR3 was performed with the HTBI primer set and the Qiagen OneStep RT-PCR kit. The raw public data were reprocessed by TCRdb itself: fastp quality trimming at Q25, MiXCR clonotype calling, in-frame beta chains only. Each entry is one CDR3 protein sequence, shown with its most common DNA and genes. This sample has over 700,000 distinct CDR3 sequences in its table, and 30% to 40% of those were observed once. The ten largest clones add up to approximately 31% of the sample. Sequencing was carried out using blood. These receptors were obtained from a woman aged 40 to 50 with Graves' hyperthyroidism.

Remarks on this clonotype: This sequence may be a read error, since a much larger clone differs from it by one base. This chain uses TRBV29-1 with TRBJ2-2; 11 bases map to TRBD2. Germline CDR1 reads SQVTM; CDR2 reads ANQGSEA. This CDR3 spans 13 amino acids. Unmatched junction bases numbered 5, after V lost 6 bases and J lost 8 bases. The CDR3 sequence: CSVALAGGGELFF. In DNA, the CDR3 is TGCAGCGTGGCGCTAGCGGGGGGTGGGGAGCTGTTTTTT.

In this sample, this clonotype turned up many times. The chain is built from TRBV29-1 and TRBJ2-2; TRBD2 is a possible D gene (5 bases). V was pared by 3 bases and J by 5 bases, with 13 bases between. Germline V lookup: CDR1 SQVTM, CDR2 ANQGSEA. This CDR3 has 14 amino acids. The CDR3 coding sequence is TGCAGCGTTGATGGACTGGGCCATACCGGGGAGCTGTTTTTT. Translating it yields CSVDGLGHTGELFF.

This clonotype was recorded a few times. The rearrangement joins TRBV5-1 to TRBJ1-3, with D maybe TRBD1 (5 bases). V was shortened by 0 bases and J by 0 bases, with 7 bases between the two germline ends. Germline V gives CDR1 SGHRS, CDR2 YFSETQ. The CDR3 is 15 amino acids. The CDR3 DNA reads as TGCGCCAGCAGCTTGGACAGGCCCTCTGGAAACACCATATATTTT. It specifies CASSLDRPSGNTIYF.

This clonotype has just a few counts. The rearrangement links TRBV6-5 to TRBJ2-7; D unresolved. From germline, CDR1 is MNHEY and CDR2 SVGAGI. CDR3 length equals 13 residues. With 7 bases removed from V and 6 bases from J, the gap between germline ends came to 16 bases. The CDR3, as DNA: TGTGCCAGCAATTCGGGCAAAGCCGGCGAGCAGTACTTC. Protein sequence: CASNSGKAGEQYF.

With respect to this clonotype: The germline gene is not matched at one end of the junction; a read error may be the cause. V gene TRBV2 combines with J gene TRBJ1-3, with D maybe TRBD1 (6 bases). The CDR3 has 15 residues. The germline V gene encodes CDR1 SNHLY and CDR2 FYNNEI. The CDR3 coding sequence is TGTGCCAGCAGTGGTGCCGGGGGGGCTGGAAGCACCATATATTTT. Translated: CASSGAGGAGSTIYF.

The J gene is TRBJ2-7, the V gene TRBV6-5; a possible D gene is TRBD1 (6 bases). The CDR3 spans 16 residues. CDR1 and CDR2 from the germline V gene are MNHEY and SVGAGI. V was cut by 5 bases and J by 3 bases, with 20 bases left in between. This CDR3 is CASSLKQGPLVYEQYF. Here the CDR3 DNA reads TGTGCCAGCAGTCTAAAACAGGGTCCCTTAGTCTACGAGCAGTACTTC.

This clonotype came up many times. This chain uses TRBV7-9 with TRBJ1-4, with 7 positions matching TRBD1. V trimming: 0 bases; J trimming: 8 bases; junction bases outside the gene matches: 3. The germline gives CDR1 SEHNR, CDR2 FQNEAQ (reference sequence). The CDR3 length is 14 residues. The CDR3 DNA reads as TGTGCCAGCAGCTTAGCTTCAGGGGGAGAAAAACTGTTTTTT. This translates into CASSLASGGEKLFF. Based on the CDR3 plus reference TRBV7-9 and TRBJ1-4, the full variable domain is DTGVSQNPRHKITKRGQNVTFRCDPISEHNRLYWYRQTLGQGPEFLTYFQNEAQLEKSRLLSDRFSAERPKGSFSTLEIQRTEQGDSAMYLCASSLASGGEKLFFGSGTQLSVL.

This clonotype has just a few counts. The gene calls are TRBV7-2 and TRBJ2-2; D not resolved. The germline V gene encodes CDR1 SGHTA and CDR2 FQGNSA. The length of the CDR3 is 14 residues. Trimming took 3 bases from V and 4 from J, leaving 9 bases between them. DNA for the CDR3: TGTGCCAGCAGCTTTGTCATAGGCACCGGGGAGCTGTTTTTT. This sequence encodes CASSFVIGTGELFF.

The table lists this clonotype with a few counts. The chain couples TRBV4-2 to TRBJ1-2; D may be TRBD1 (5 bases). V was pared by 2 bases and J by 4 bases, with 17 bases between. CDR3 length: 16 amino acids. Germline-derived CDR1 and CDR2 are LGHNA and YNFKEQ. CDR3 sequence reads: CASSQPREGPIYGYTF. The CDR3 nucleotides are TGTGCCAGCAGCCAACCCAGGGAGGGCCCAATCTATGGCTACACCTTC.

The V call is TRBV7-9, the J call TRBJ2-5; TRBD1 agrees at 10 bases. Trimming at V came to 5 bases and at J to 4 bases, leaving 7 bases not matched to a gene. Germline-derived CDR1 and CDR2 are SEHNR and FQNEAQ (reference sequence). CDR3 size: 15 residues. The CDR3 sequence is CASSHRDRGIETQYF. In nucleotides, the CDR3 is TGTGCCAGCAGCCACCGGGACAGGGGAATAGAGACCCAGTACTTC.

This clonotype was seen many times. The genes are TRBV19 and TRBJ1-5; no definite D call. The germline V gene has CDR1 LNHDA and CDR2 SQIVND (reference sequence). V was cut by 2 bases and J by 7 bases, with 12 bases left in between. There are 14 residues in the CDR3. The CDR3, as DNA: TGTGCCAGTAGTATACTCGGGGTCAGGCAGCCCCAGCATTTT. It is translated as CASSILGVRQPQHF.

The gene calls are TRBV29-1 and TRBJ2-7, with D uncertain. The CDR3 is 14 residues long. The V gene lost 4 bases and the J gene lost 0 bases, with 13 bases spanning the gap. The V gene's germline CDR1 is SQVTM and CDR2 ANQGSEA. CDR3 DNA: TGCAGCGTTGTTCGATCGGGCAGCTCCTACGAGCAGTACTTC. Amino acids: CSVVRSGSSYEQYF.

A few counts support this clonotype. Written as DNA, the CDR3 is TGTGCCAGCAGGGGGTTATTGGATGAAGCTTTCTTT. Amino acids: CASRGLLDEAFF. The V and J genes are TRBV6-2 or TRBV6-3 and TRBJ1-1; D is unclear. Trimming shortened V by 6 bases and J by 7 bases, and 12 bases separated the two germline ends. The CDR3 is 12 residues long. The germline V gene encodes CDR1 MNHEY and CDR2 SVGEGT.

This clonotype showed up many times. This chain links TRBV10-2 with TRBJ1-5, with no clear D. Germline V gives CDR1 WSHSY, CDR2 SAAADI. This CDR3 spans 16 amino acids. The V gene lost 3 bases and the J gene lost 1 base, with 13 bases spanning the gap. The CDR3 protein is CASSDRKRLSNQPQHF. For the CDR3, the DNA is TGCGCCAGCAGTGATCGTAAGAGACTAAGCAATCAGCCCCAGCATTTT.

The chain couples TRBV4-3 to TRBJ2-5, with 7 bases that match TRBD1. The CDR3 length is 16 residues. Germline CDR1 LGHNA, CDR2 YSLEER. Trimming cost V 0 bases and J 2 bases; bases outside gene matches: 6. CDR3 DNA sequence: TGCGCCAGCAGCCAAGAGGCAGGGGGTAGGCAAGAGACCCAGTACTTC. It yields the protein CASSQEAGGRQETQYF.

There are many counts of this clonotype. Here the CDR3 reads CASSLEPGAYEQYF. The CDR3 DNA sequence: TGTGCCAGCAGCTTAGAGCCCGGGGCGTACGAGCAGTACTTC. The V gene is TRBV7-8, the J gene TRBJ2-7; D tentatively fits TRBD1 or TRBD2 (5 bases each). The V and J ends lost 1 base and 4 bases respectively, with 11 bases between them. Per the germline V gene, CDR1 is SGHVS and CDR2 is FQNEAQ. The CDR3 is made up of 14 amino acids.

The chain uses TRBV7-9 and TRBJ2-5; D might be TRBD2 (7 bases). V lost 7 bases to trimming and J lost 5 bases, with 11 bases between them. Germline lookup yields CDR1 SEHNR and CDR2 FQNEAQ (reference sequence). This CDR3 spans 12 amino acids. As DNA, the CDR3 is TGTGCCAGCAAGGGGGGGGTTGAGACCCAGTACTTC. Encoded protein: CASKGGVETQYF.

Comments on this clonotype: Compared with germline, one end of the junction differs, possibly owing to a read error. The CDR3 nucleotides are TGCGCCGGCAGCCGCGAGGTCATATCTACTGAAAAACTGTTTTTT. This gives the protein CAGSREVISTEKLFF. This sequence joins TRBV4-1 and TRBJ1-4; D remains ambiguous. Germline V gives CDR1 MGHRA, CDR2 YSYEKL. This CDR3 is built from 15 residues.

CDR3 sequence (DNA): TGTGCCTGGAGTACAGGGGGCACTGAAGCTTTCTTT. Translation gives CAWSTGGTEAFF. This chain connects TRBV30 to TRBJ1-1; TRBD1 matches 8 bases. The V and J ends lost 2 bases and 4 bases, in that order; junction bases with no gene match: 0. Germline V gene lookup returns CDR1 GTSNPN and CDR2 SVGIG (reference sequence). This CDR3 has 12 amino acids. Full variable domain (outside the CDR3, taken from reference TRBV30 and TRBJ1-1): SQTIHQWPATLVQPVGSPLSLECTVEGTSNPNLYWYRQAAGRGLQLLFYSVGIGQISSEVPQNLSASRPQDRQFILSSKKLLLSDSGFYLCAWSTGGTEAFFGQGTRLTVV.

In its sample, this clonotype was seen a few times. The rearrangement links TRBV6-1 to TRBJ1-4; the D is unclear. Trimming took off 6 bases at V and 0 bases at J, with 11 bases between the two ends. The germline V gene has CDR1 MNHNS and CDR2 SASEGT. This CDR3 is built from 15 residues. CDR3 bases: TGTGCCAGCAGGGAAAGACCTGCAACTAATGAAAAACTGTTTTTT. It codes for CASRERPATNEKLFF.

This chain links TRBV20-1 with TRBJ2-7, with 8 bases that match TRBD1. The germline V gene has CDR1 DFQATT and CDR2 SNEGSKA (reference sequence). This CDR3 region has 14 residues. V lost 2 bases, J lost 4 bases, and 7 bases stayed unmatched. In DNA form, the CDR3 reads TGCAGTGCTAGAAACCAGGGGGCGGGATACGAGCAGTACTTC. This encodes CSARNQGAGYEQYF.